The 20 T cell receptor beta chains presented below share a single source sample, sequenced in a study of blood T cell repertoires in COVID-19. Some clones are missing from TCRdb's copy, which holds only in-frame ones; the method was immunoSEQ multiplex PCR. The table shows more than 200,000 clones, with around 90% occurring only once. The sample comprised peripheral blood. Source of these receptors: a man between 18 and 35 years old with active or convalescent COVID-19.

This clone appeared a single time. The chain has TRBV19 and TRBJ1-5; TRBD1 matches 8 bases. Germline CDR1 LNHDA, CDR2 SQIVND (reference sequence). Losses at the gene ends were 8 bases for V and 2 bases for J; bases not matched to a gene: 11. The CDR3 spans 16 residues. This chain's CDR3 is CASDSRTGQRNQPQHF. The DNA of the CDR3 is TGTGCCAGTGACTCCCGGACAGGGCAGCGCAATCAGCCCCAGCATTTT. The full variable domain, rest sourced from reference TRBV19 and TRBJ1-5, is DGGITQSPKYLFRKEGQNVTLSCEQNLNHDAMYWYRQDPGQGLRLIYYSQIVNDFQKGDIAEGYSVSREKKESFPLTVTSAQKNPTAFYLCASDSRTGQRNQPQHFGDGTRLSIL.

This chain links TRBV7-2 with TRBJ2-1; the match to TRBD2 covers 11 bases. CDR1 and CDR2 from the germline V gene are SGHTA and FQGNSA. CDR3 length equals 16 residues. The V and J ends lost 5 bases and 4 bases, in that order; junction bases with no gene match: 7. The CDR3 DNA reads as TGTGCCAGCAGCATTACTAGCGGGAGCGGTTACAATGAGCAGTTCTTC. This encodes CASSITSGSGYNEQFF.

This CDR3 is CSVEDAGWGRGSYGYTF. DNA for the CDR3: TGCAGCGTTGAAGATGCGGGTTGGGGCAGGGGATCCTATGGCTACACCTTC. This chain connects TRBV29-1 to TRBJ1-2; maybe TRBD1 (6 bases). This CDR3 is 17 amino acids long. Germline values: CDR1 SQVTM, CDR2 ANQGSEA. V was shortened by 0 bases and J by 4 bases, with 21 bases between the two germline ends.

The chain uses TRBV12-3 or TRBV12-4 and TRBJ2-3; 7 bases are a match to TRBD1. The CDR3 contains 13 residues. The V segment lost 5 bases and the J segment 5 bases; nucleotides outside the gene matches: 4. The CDR3 spells CASSRQGRDTQYF. In nucleotides, the CDR3 is TGTGCCAGCAGTCGACAGGGCCGAGATACGCAGTATTTT.

This clone was seen only a few times. V and J are TRBV19 and TRBJ1-2; D not certain. The germline V gene has CDR1 LNHDA and CDR2 SQIVND (reference sequence). This CDR3 comprises 16 residues. Between the trimmed V and J ends, which lost 4 bases and 0 bases, there was a span of 15 bases. The CDR3 loop reads CASSTPSSGANYGYTF. Here the CDR3 DNA reads TGTGCCAGTAGTACACCTTCAAGCGGGGCTAACTATGGCTACACCTTC.

The CDR3 loop reads CASTGWGLDDERNTEAFF. DNA of the CDR3: TGTGCCAGCACGGGTTGGGGACTTGATGATGAGAGGAACACTGAAGCTTTCTTT. This rearrangement joins TRBV2 to TRBJ1-1; a weak D match, TRBD1 (5 bases). The CDR3 spans 18 residues. V lost 7 bases to trimming and J lost 1 base, with 25 bases between them. CDR1 SNHLY and CDR2 FYNNEI come from the germline V gene.

The chain recombines TRBV9 with TRBJ1-1; tentatively, D is TRBD1 (6 bases). The CDR3 length is 15 residues. Germline V gives CDR1 SGDLS, CDR2 YYNGEE. Trimming cost V 0 bases and J 1 base, with 10 bases left between them. The CDR3 sequence: CASSVVGAGNTEAFF. Here the CDR3 DNA reads TGTGCCAGCAGCGTAGTGGGGGCTGGGAACACTGAAGCTTTCTTT.

A single count supports this clone. The chain uses TRBV27 and TRBJ2-3; no reliable D call. V gave up 3 bases and J gave up 8 bases, with 15 bases separating them. This CDR3 is built from 14 residues. Germline CDR1 reads MNHEY; CDR2 reads SMNVEV (reference sequence). The CDR3 region has the DNA TGTGCCAGCAGTTTTAGCCCTGAAATAGTTACGCAGTATTTT. This codes for CASSFSPEIVTQYF.

This clone was seen only once. V gene TRBV5-1 combines with J gene TRBJ1-3; the match to TRBD1 covers 8 bases. In germline, CDR1 is SGHRS, CDR2 YFSETQ. The CDR3 length is 16 residues. After removal of 4 bases from V and 6 bases from J, the junction contained 12 bases not matched to a gene. The CDR3 sequence is CASSRGGTGELNTIYF. The CDR3, as DNA: TGCGCCAGCAGCAGAGGAGGGACAGGAGAGTTAAACACCATATATTTT.

This clone was observed a single time. The V and J genes are TRBV5-5 and TRBJ1-2; the match to TRBD1 covers 10 bases. CDR1 and CDR2 (germline): SGHKS, YYEKEE (reference sequence). CDR3 length equals 16 residues. The trim removed 0 bases at V and 1 base at J, leaving 3 bases unmatched. CDR3 nucleotide sequence: TGTGCCAGCAGCTTGGGGGACAGGGGCGGTAACTATGGCTACACCTTC. Its protein product is CASSLGDRGGNYGYTF.

This sequence joins TRBV10-3 and TRBJ2-1; 14 bases fit TRBD2. V shed 4 bases, J shed 0 bases, and the junction held 14 bases outside the gene matches. The germline gives CDR1 ENHRY, CDR2 SYGVKD. This CDR3 has 21 residues. CDR3 protein: CAISVVGGTSGRTSSYNEQFF. The CDR3 region has the DNA TGTGCCATCAGTGTGGTTGGAGGGACTAGCGGGAGAACAAGCTCCTACAATGAGCAGTTCTTC.

This chain connects TRBV4-2 to TRBJ1-4; D not resolved. V lost 0 bases and J 8 bases, leaving 16 bases between the germline ends. The germline CDR1 and CDR2 sequences are LGHNA and YNFKEQ. The CDR3 contains 16 residues. DNA of the CDR3: TGTGCCAGCAGCCAAGAGGAGAAACAGCGGGAGGAAAAACTGTTTTTT. Its translation is CASSQEEKQREEKLFF.

This clone has only one observation. This chain connects TRBV6-6 to TRBJ2-2, with 8 bases aligning to TRBD1. CDR1 MNHNY and CDR2 SVGAGI come from the germline V gene (reference sequence). J gave up 2 bases and V 8 bases, and 1 base lay outside the gene matches. The CDR3 is 13 residues long. In nucleotides, the CDR3 is TGTGCCAGCCAGGGGGCCAACACCGGGGAGCTGTTTTTT. It specifies CASQGANTGELFF.

V and J are TRBV3-1 (or the pseudogene TRBV3-2) and TRBJ2-1; possible D gene TRBD1, 5 bases. The CDR3 length is 15 residues. The germline CDR1 and CDR2 sequences are LGHDT and YNNKEL (reference sequence). The V end was cut by 0 bases, the J end by 6 bases, with 12 bases between. The CDR3 loop reads CASSQDQGSGNEQFF. The DNA of the CDR3 is TGTGCCAGCAGCCAAGATCAGGGCTCCGGCAATGAGCAGTTCTTC.

The chain couples TRBV19 to TRBJ2-1; D is perhaps TRBD2 (7 bases). CDR1 LNHDA and CDR2 SQIVND come from the germline V gene (reference sequence). CDR3 length equals 14 residues. With 5 bases removed from V and 15 bases from J, the gap between germline ends came to 23 bases. The CDR3 protein is CASSPRGGLLLSFF. CDR3 bases: TGTGCCAGTAGTCCTAGGGGGGGACTCCTACTGTCGTTCTTC.

This clone came up once. The gene calls are TRBV7-2 and TRBJ2-7; 14 bases agree with TRBD2. The CDR3 consists of 16 residues. Looked up from germline, CDR1 is SGHTA and CDR2 is FQGNSA. Trimming cost V 5 bases and J 3 bases; bases outside gene matches: 6. CDR3: CASSPGTSGSFYEQYF. DNA for the CDR3: TGTGCCAGCAGCCCGGGGACTAGCGGGAGCTTCTACGAGCAGTACTTC. The full variable domain, its missing parts supplied by reference TRBV7-2 and TRBJ2-7, is GAGVSQSPSNKVTEKGKDVELRCDPISGHTALYWYRQSLGQGLEFLIYFQGNSAPDKSGLPSDRFSAERTGGSVSTLTIQRTQQEDSAVYLCASSPGTSGSFYEQYFGPGTRLTVT.

The chain links TRBV6-5 to TRBJ2-3; no clear D gene. The CDR3 runs to 11 residues. Germline V gene data show CDR1 as MNHEY and CDR2 as SVGAGI. Trimming pared 5 bases from V and 6 bases from J, leaving 6 bases between. This CDR3 is CASSPRDTQYF. CDR3 bases: TGTGCCAGCAGTCCCAGGGATACGCAGTATTTT.

The chain links TRBV15 to TRBJ2-5, with TRBD2 matching 7 bases. V was pared by 5 bases and J by 2 bases, with 2 bases of the junction left unmatched. Germline loops: CDR1 LNHNV, CDR2 YYDKDF (reference sequence). CDR3 size: 13 residues. The CDR3 sequence: CATSGGGQETQYF. In nucleotides, the CDR3 is TGTGCCACCAGCGGGGGGGGGCAAGAGACCCAGTACTTC.

The gene calls are TRBV10-3 and TRBJ1-3; D not certain. Trimming removed 6 bases from V and 4 bases from J, with 10 bases in between. Per the germline V gene, CDR1 is ENHRY and CDR2 is SYGVKD. The CDR3 is 13 residues long. CDR3 amino acids: CAISAIQGNTIYF. The CDR3 DNA sequence: TGTGCCATCAGCGCCATACAGGGAAACACCATATATTTT.

This chain connects TRBV2 to TRBJ1-5; unclear D gene. With 1 base removed from V and 8 bases from J, the gap between germline ends came to 6 bases. The CDR3 is made up of 12 amino acids. Germline V gene lookup returns CDR1 SNHLY and CDR2 FYNNEI. DNA for the CDR3: TGTGCCAGCAGTGAAGGGAGGGAGCCCCAGCATTTT. This gives the protein CASSEGREPQHF.